The 10 T cell receptor beta chains below were found in one sample sequenced in a study of identifying expanded T cells in peripheral blood (dated by TCRdb to the late 2010s). Preparation of the library involved the immunoSEQ multiplex PCR assay. The table comes from immuneACCESS by way of TCRdb, which keeps in-frame sequences with V and J called. Part of the clones is missing from these tables; in studies checked, under half for an unresolved V gene and the rest for unknown reasons. In this sample the table shows some 80,000 clones, roughly 90% of which occur a single time. The ten largest clones add up to 7.3% of the sample. Sequencing used blood. The receptors were gathered from a person between 18 and 69 years old in good health.

The V gene is TRBV7-9, the J gene TRBJ2-5; either TRBD1 or TRBD2 may supply D (8 bases each). This CDR3 is 15 amino acids long. V lost 4 bases and J lost 8, with 20 bases in between. CDR1 is SEHNR and CDR2 is FQNEAQ in the germline V gene (reference sequence). The CDR3 nucleotides are TGTGCCAGCAGCTCGTCGGACAGGGCGGGGGGAACCCAGTACTTC. Translation: CASSSSDRAGGTQYF.

This chain links TRBV6-1 with TRBJ1-5, with unresolved D. V lost 3 bases, J lost 6 bases, and 15 bases lay in between. CDR3 length: 15 residues. Looked up from germline, CDR1 is MNHNS and CDR2 is SASEGT. CDR3 in DNA: TGTGCCAGCAGTGACGCATCTTTTGGCGGTCAGCCCCAGCATTTT. It translates to CASSDASFGGQPQHF.

V gene TRBV10-3 combines with J gene TRBJ1-1; possible D gene TRBD1, 6 bases. This CDR3 has 13 residues. V lost 7 bases and J 6 bases, leaving 15 bases between the germline ends. The germline V gene encodes CDR1 ENHRY and CDR2 SYGVKD. The CDR3 nucleotides read TGTGCCATCACTTCGACAGGAGGGGCTGAAGCTTTCTTT. It translates to CAITSTGGAEAFF.

The rearrangement joins TRBV6-1 to TRBJ2-6; D is unresolved. Between the trimmed V and J ends, which lost 4 bases and 1 base, there was a span of 14 bases. The germline gives CDR1 MNHNS, CDR2 SASEGT. This CDR3 has 17 residues. The CDR3 DNA is TGTGCCAGCAGTGGGCTTTCCGACTTGTCTGGGGCCAACGTCCTGACTTTC. This codes for CASSGLSDLSGANVLTF.

This sequence joins TRBV7-7 and TRBJ2-1; D gene uncertain. Germline V gene data show CDR1 as SSHAT and CDR2 as FNYEAQ (reference sequence). V was trimmed by 8 bases and J by 5 bases, leaving 10 bases between them. This CDR3 has 12 amino acids. In DNA, the CDR3 is TGTGCCAGCCCCCGCCCCGACAATGAGCAGTTCTTC. Amino acid sequence: CASPRPDNEQFF. Drawing the rest from reference TRBV7-7 and TRBJ2-1, the complete variable domain is GAGVSQSPRYKVTKRGQDVTLRCDPISSHATLYWYQQALGQGPEFLTYFNYEAQPDKSGLPSDRFSAERPEGSISTLTIQRTEQRDSAMYRCASPRPDNEQFFGPGTRLTVL.

The gene calls are TRBV30 and TRBJ1-2, with 9 nucleotides matching TRBD1. Unmatched junction bases numbered 13, after V lost 4 bases and J lost 4 bases. The CDR3 has 16 amino acids. Germline V gives CDR1 GTSNPN, CDR2 SVGIG (reference sequence). The CDR3 is CAWTQNGQGLGYGYTF. CDR3 coding DNA: TGTGCCTGGACCCAGAACGGACAGGGGCTTGGCTATGGCTACACCTTC. The full variable domain, in which reference TRBV30 and TRBJ1-2 provide the parts outside the CDR3, is SQTIHQWPATLVQPVGSPLSLECTVEGTSNPNLYWYRQAAGRGLQLLFYSVGIGQISSEVPQNLSASRPQDRQFILSSKKLLLSDSGFYLCAWTQNGQGLGYGYTFGSGTRLTVV.

The V call is TRBV12-5, the J call TRBJ1-1; possibly TRBD1 for D (5 bases). CDR3 size: 20 residues. Looked up from germline, CDR1 is LGHNT and CDR2 is FRNRAP. Trimming took off 3 bases at V and 1 base at J, with 27 bases between the two ends. CDR3: CASGLASGTLRSASNTEAFF. The CDR3 DNA reads as TGTGCTAGTGGTTTAGCCTCCGGGACCCTACGTTCCGCCTCGAACACTGAAGCTTTCTTT.

This sequence joins TRBV7-9 and TRBJ1-1, with D uncertain. Trimming removed 7 bases at V and 6 bases at J, with 12 bases between. The germline V gene has CDR1 SEHNR and CDR2 FQNEAQ (reference sequence). The length of the CDR3 is 12 residues. The CDR3 nucleotides read TGTGCCAGCATGGGAGGGAATCCTGAAGCTTTCTTT. It translates to CASMGGNPEAFF.

This chain uses TRBV5-5 with TRBJ1-1; D is perhaps TRBD1 (6 bases). CDR1 SGHKS and CDR2 YYEKEE come from the germline V gene (reference sequence). The CDR3 sequence is 13 residues long. V was cut by 1 base and J by 5 bases, with 9 bases left in between. The CDR3, as DNA: TGTGCCAGCAGCTTGACAGGGTTGACTGAAGCTTTCTTT. It yields the protein CASSLTGLTEAFF.

The genes are TRBV5-5 and TRBJ2-7, with TRBD2 matching over 10 bases. Germline V gene lookup returns CDR1 SGHKS and CDR2 YYEKEE (reference sequence). V was pared by 0 bases and J by 0 bases, with 12 bases of the junction left unmatched. This CDR3 contains 19 residues. The CDR3 nucleotides are TGTGCCAGCAGCTTGGGGCCTAGCGGGGGTAATCTGTACTCCTACGAGCAGTACTTC. Its translation: CASSLGPSGGNLYSYEQYF. The whole variable domain, remainder taken from reference TRBV5-5 and TRBJ2-7, is DAGVTQSPTHLIKTRGQQVTLRCSPISGHKSVSWYQQVLGQGPQFIFQYYEKEERGRGNFPDRFSARQFPNYSSELNVNALLLGDSALYLCASSLGPSGGNLYSYEQYFGPGTRLTVT.